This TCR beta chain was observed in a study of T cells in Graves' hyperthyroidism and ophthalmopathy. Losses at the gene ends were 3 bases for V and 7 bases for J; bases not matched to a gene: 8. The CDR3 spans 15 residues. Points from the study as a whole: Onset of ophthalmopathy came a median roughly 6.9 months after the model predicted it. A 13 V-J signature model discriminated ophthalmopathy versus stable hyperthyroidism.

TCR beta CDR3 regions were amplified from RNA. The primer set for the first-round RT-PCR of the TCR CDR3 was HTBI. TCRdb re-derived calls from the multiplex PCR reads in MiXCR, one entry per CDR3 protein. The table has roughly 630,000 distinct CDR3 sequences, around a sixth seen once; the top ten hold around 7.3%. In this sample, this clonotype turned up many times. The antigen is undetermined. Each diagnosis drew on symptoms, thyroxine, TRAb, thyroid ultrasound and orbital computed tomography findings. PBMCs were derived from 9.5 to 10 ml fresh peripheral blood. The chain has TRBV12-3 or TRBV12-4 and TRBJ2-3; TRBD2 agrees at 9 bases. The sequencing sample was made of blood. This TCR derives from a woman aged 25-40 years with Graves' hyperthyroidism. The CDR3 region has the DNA TGTGCCAGCAGTTTTTTGGCGGGAGGGGCGAATACGCAGTATTTT. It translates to CASSFLAGGANTQYF.